A selection of T cell receptor beta chains follows, all from one sample in a study of cytomegalovirus exposure and HLA in healthy donors. TCRdb's copy holds only in-frame clones and misses some; the assay was immunoSEQ multiplex PCR. The top ten hold approximately 7% of the sample, which has some 130,000 clones, 60% to 80% seen once. Sequencing was done on a sample of PBMCs. The receptors stem from a male donor in good health and CMV-seronegative. The CDR3 runs from the conserved cysteine through the conserved F or W. A D gene is named only where the DNA matches it firmly. Not every row has a clone size; where given, it reads once, few, many or a size class.

clone_size	v_call	d_call	j_call	cdr3_aa	cdr3_nt
-	TRBV7-9	TRBD2	TRBJ2-4	CASSPRGSGGVNIQYF	TGTGCCAGCAGCCCCCGCGGGAGCGGGGGAGTAAACATTCAGTACTTC
-	TRBV9	TRBD2	TRBJ2-1	CASSVGGRTSGSDRVSYNEQFF	TGTGCCAGCAGCGTAGGGGGTCGGACTAGCGGGTCGGACCGGGTCTCCTACAATGAGCAGTTCTTC
-	TRBV19	TRBD2	TRBJ2-7	CASSTDGGAHYEQYF	TGTGCCAGTAGTACCGACGGGGGGGCTCACTACGAGCAGTACTTC
-	TRBV2	-	TRBJ2-7	CASSDQGEQYF	TGTGCCAGCAGCGACCAGGGGGAGCAGTACTTC
-	TRBV7-2	-	TRBJ2-1	CASSNPTRAKFF	TGTGCCAGCAGCAACCCCACAAGAGCGAAGTTCTTC
-	TRBV15	-	TRBJ2-7	CATSTQGRYEQYF	TGTGCCACCAGCACGCAGGGGCGCTACGAGCAGTACTTC
once	TRBV5-6	-	TRBJ2-7	CASSLGASYEQYF	TGTGCCAGCAGCTTGGGCGCGTCCTACGAGCAGTACTTC
-	TRBV6-1	TRBD1	TRBJ2-7	CASIEGGLGQENF	TGTGCCAGCATCGAAGGGGGCTTGGGACAGGAGAACTTC
-	TRBV4-2	TRBD2	TRBJ2-7	CASRASGGAEVYEQYF	TGTGCCAGCAGAGCTAGCGGGGGGGCTGAGGTCTACGAGCAGTACTTC
-	TRBV18	-	TRBJ2-3	CASSLAPSTDTQYF	TGTGCCAGCTCACTAGCGCCGAGCACAGATACGCAGTATTTT
-	TRBV9	TRBD1	TRBJ1-1	CASSPGGHGTEAFF	TGTGCCAGCAGCCCAGGGGGACACGGCACTGAAGCTTTCTTT
-	TRBV4-1	TRBD2	TRBJ2-7	CASSQSTGLVREQYF	TGCGCCAGCAGCCAATCCACGGGACTAGTCCGCGAGCAGTACTTC
few	TRBV19	-	TRBJ2-1	CASSIADTVPSYNEQFF	TGTGCCAGTAGTATAGCGGACACCGTACCCTCCTACAATGAGCAGTTCTTC
-	TRBV11-2	TRBD1	TRBJ2-5	CASSLGQGVMGGETQYF	TGTGCCAGCAGCCTAGGACAGGGGGTTATGGGTGGAGAGACCCAGTACTTC
-	TRBV27	TRBD1	TRBJ2-7	CASSPGTDSYEQYF	TGTGCCAGCAGTCCCGGGACAGACTCCTACGAGCAGTACTTC
-	TRBV5-4	-	TRBJ2-7	CASSHSGEQYF	TGTGCCAGCAGTCACTCAGGGGAGCAGTACTTC
-	TRBV7-9	-	TRBJ1-6	CASSLHLRRRNSPLHF	TGTGCCAGCAGCTTACACCTCCGGAGAAGAAATTCACCCCTCCACTTT
-	TRBV5-6	TRBD1	TRBJ1-2	CASSRQGNLGDKGYTF	TGTGCCAGCAGTCGACAGGGGAACCTTGGCGATAAAGGCTACACCTTC
few	TRBV19	-	TRBJ1-5	CASSEGGYSNQPQHF	TGTGCCAGTAGTGAAGGGGGATATAGCAATCAGCCCCAGCATTTT
once	TRBV7-9	TRBD1	TRBJ2-7	CASTQDRVPYEQYF	TGTGCCAGCACCCAAGACAGGGTCCCCTACGAGCAGTACTTC
-	TRBV4-3	-	TRBJ2-7	CASSQDTTGPYEQYF	TGCGCCAGCAGCCAAGACACGACAGGTCCCTACGAGCAGTACTTC
-	TRBV18	TRBD2	TRBJ2-1	CASSPPGLADVKEQFF	TGTGCCAGCTCACCACCGGGGCTAGCGGACGTTAAAGAGCAGTTCTTC
few	TRBV9	TRBD1	TRBJ2-7	CASSVGDSPYEEQYF	TGTGCCAGCAGCGTAGGGGACAGTCCCTACGAGGAGCAGTACTTC
few	TRBV7-9	TRBD2	TRBJ2-4	CSSMTSGENIQYF	TGTTCCAGCATGACTAGCGGGGAAAACATTCAGTACTTC
-	TRBV7-9	TRBD1	TRBJ2-2	CASSRTGIGELFF	TGTGCCAGCAGCAGGACAGGGATCGGGGAGCTGTTTTTT
-	TRBV11-2	-	TRBJ2-7	CASSLASGIVYEQYF	TGTGCCAGCAGCTTAGCGTCGGGTATAGTCTACGAGCAGTACTTC
-	TRBV5-6	-	TRBJ2-1	CASSFRRSNRYNEQFF	TGTGCCAGCAGCTTCAGGCGATCCAACCGATACAATGAGCAGTTCTTC
few	TRBV28	-	TRBJ1-5	CASSPGGSGNQPQHF	TGTGCCAGCAGCCCCGGGGGTTCAGGCAATCAGCCCCAGCATTTT
-	TRBV6-5	TRBD1	TRBJ1-5	CASSYGRGNSNQPQHF	TGTGCCAGCAGTTACGGCAGGGGGAATAGCAATCAGCCCCAGCATTTT
-	TRBV5-1	TRBD1	TRBJ1-1	CASSLRQGALNTEAFF	TGCGCCAGCAGCTTGCGACAGGGGGCCTTGAACACTGAAGCTTTCTTT
many	TRBV6-6	-	TRBJ1-3	CASSYGGTSGNTIYF	TGTGCCAGCAGTTATGGAGGGACCTCTGGAAACACCATATATTTT
-	TRBV5-1	TRBD1	TRBJ2-5	CASSLGQGVGTQYF	TGCGCCAGCAGCCTGGGACAGGGGGTAGGGACCCAGTACTTC